The rows below give T cell receptor beta chains drawn from one sample of a study of cytomegalovirus exposure and HLA in healthy donors. The repertoire was sequenced with immunoSEQ multiplex PCR; TCRdb's copy has only in-frame clones and lacks some. This sample has around 140,000 clones, with 76% found just once. The sample was PBMCs. The origin of the receptors is a female donor in good health and CMV-seropositive. Both conserved end residues are part of each CDR3. D genes are given only for firm matches. Size is omitted from some rows. Given values are once, few, many or a class for expanded clones.

>TRBJ1-2|TRBV15|TRBD1|NA
CATSRVGTDYGYTF
TGTGCCACCAGCAGAGTCGGGACAGACTATGGCTACACCTTC
>TRBJ2-7|TRBV2|NA|NA
CASSNRGEQYF
TGTGCCAGCAGCAATAGGGGTGAGCAGTACTTC
>TRBJ1-6|TRBV28|TRBD1|NA
CASRRGEGANSPLHF
TGTGCCAGCAGACGTGGTGAGGGGGCAAATTCACCCCTCCACTTT
>TRBJ1-5|TRBV6-1|TRBD1|NA
CASSGRQGPQPQHF
TGTGCCAGCAGTGGACGACAGGGACCTCAGCCCCAGCATTTT
>TRBJ2-1|TRBV5-8|TRBD1|NA
CASSRDRGRWDEQFF
TGTGCCAGCAGCAGGGACAGGGGGCGTTGGGATGAGCAGTTCTTC
>TRBJ2-7|TRBV2|TRBD2|few
CASSSTSGRAGEQYF
TGTGCCAGCAGTTCTACTAGCGGGAGGGCCGGCGAGCAGTACTTC
>TRBJ1-1|TRBV6-1|NA|NA
CASNWFATETEAFF
TGTGCCAGCAATTGGTTCGCGACGGAGACTGAAGCTTTCTTT
>TRBJ2-3|TRBV30|TRBD2|NA
CAWSGNSGVGDTQYF
TGTGCCTGGAGTGGAAATAGCGGGGTTGGAGATACGCAGTATTTT
>TRBJ1-1|TRBV6-6|NA|NA
CASSYPLQGATEAFF
TGTGCCAGCAGTTACCCCTTACAGGGCGCCACTGAAGCTTTCTTT
>TRBJ2-7|TRBV2|NA|NA
CASSDSSTVDYEQYF
TGTGCCAGCAGTGATTCCTCCACCGTAGACTACGAGCAGTACTTC
>TRBJ2-5|TRBV18|NA|NA
CASSPRTQQETQYF
TGTGCCAGCTCACCACGGACTCAACAAGAGACCCAGTACTTC
>TRBJ2-5|TRBV21-1|NA|once
CASTYRAPGQETQYF
TGTGCCAGCACCTACAGGGCGCCTGGCCAAGAGACCCAGTACTTC
>TRBJ2-1|TRBV7-9|TRBD2|few
CASSLAGVHNEQFF
TGTGCCAGCAGCTTGGCGGGGGTTCACAATGAGCAGTTCTTC
>TRBJ2-2|TRBV4-2|TRBD2|NA
CASSQGVSGRARTGELFF
TGTGCCAGCAGCCAAGGGGTTAGCGGGAGGGCCCGGACCGGGGAGCTGTTTTTT
>TRBJ2-3|TRBV25-1|NA|once
CASSERGSPRTDTQYF
TGTGCCAGCAGTGAAAGGGGCAGCCCTCGCACAGATACGCAGTATTTT
>TRBJ1-1|TRBV6-6|TRBD1|NA
CASSYGQGGHTEAFF
TGTGCCAGCAGTTACGGACAGGGGGGGCACACTGAAGCTTTCTTT
>TRBJ1-5|TRBV28|NA|NA
CASSFLQGDQPQHF
TGTGCCAGCAGTTTTTTGCAGGGTGATCAGCCCCAGCATTTT
>TRBJ2-5|TRBV7-9|NA|NA
CASSFRGQETQYF
TGTGCCAGCAGCTTCAGGGGTCAAGAGACCCAGTACTTC
>TRBJ1-1|TRBV6-5|NA|NA
CASSYIQGNTEAFF
TGTGCCAGCAGTTACATCCAGGGGAACACTGAAGCTTTCTTT
>TRBJ1-5|TRBV28|NA|NA
CASGPGGPYQPQHF
TGTGCCAGCGGCCCGGGGGGGCCTTATCAGCCCCAGCATTTT
>TRBJ2-2|TRBV11-2|NA|few
CASNVGTLRRTGELFF
TGTGCCAGCAACGTCGGGACACTTAGGAGGACCGGGGAGCTGTTTTTT
>TRBJ2-3|TRBV2|TRBD2|NA
CASSPGTSGDTQYF
TGTGCCAGCAGCCCCGGGACTAGCGGGGATACGCAGTATTTT
>TRBJ1-1|TRBV2|NA|NA
CASGRGTEAFF
TGTGCCAGCGGAAGAGGCACTGAAGCTTTCTTT
>TRBJ1-1|TRBV14|TRBD1|NA
CASTGRQGSEAFF
TGTGCCAGCACTGGACGACAGGGGTCTGAAGCTTTCTTT
>TRBJ1-1|TRBV14|TRBD1|NA
CASSQFAGGNTEAFF
TGTGCCAGCAGCCAGTTTGCAGGGGGGAACACTGAAGCTTTCTTT
>TRBJ2-2|TRBV6-4|NA|NA
CASSDGGDSTGELFF
TGTGCCAGCAGTGATGGAGGGGACAGCACCGGGGAGCTGTTTTTT